A selection of T cell receptor beta chains follows, all from one sample in a study of T cell responses to AZD1222 COVID-19 vaccine. Assay used: immunoSEQ multiplex PCR; TCRdb lists only in-frame clones, some missing. This sample has 95,000 to 150,000 clones, with about 90% found just once. Sequencing was performed on peripheral blood, taken on day 0 of AZD1222 vaccination. The receptors shown here come from an adult in good health. The CDR3 runs from the conserved cysteine through the conserved F or W. D genes are given only for firm matches. Clone size is not always given. Where it is, it says once, few, many or a class for expanded clones.

>NA|TRBJ1-2|TRBV3-1/TRBV3-2|TRBD1
TGTGCCAGCAGCCAGGACAGGGGACCTCCTAACTATGGCTACACCTTC
CASSQDRGPPNYGYTF
>NA|TRBJ2-1|TRBV28|NA
TGTGCCAGCAGGATCAATAGCGTGATCAATGAGCAGTTCTTC
CASRINSVINEQFF
>NA|TRBJ1-6|TRBV19|TRBD1
TGTGCCAGTGGGAGGACAGGGGGGTTCTCACCCCTCCACTTT
CASGRTGGFSPLHF
>NA|TRBJ1-1|TRBV2|TRBD1
TGTGCCAGTAGGGGGCAGGGGGTTGGAGCTTTCTTT
CASRGQGVGAFF
>NA|TRBJ1-6|TRBV6-5|NA
TGTGCCAGCAGGTACTCAGGGGTCGCCGATAATTCACCCCTCCACTTT
CASRYSGVADNSPLHF
>few|TRBJ1-1|TRBV6-5|NA
TGTGCCAGCAGTTACAGAAGGGGCACTGAAGCTTTCTTT
CASSYRRGTEAFF
>few|TRBJ2-7|TRBV10-2|NA
TGCGCCAGCAGCCGCGCCGGGGTGGATTCCTACGAGCAGTACTTC
CASSRAGVDSYEQYF
>NA|TRBJ1-2|TRBV28|NA
TGTGCCAGCAGTCGCAACTATGGCTACACCTTC
CASSRNYGYTF
>NA|TRBJ2-6|TRBV5-6|TRBD2
TGTGCCAGCAGCCCCCAGCTTGGGACTAGCACCTCTGGGGCCAACGTCCTGACTTTC
CASSPQLGTSTSGANVLTF
>NA|TRBJ1-1|TRBV4-1|NA
TGCGCCAGCAGCCAAAAAAAGAACACTGAAGCTTTCTTT
CASSQKKNTEAFF
>NA|TRBJ2-5|TRBV18|NA
TGTGCCAGCTCACCACGGGTTCGGGGCGGGGACCAAGAGACCCAGTACTTC
CASSPRVRGGDQETQYF
>NA|TRBJ1-2|TRBV5-1|NA
TGCGCCAGCAGCTTGGAACCAGGCCCCTATGGCTACACCTTC
CASSLEPGPYGYTF
>NA|TRBJ2-2|TRBV7-2|NA
TGTGCCAGCAGCCCGCGGGGTGGCACCGGGGAGCTGTTTTTT
CASSPRGGTGELFF
>NA|TRBJ1-6|TRBV5-1|NA
TGCGCCAGCAGCTTGGCGGTGACCTCCTATAATTCACCCCTCCACTTT
CASSLAVTSYNSPLHF
>NA|TRBJ2-5|TRBV14|TRBD2
TGTGCCAGCAGCGCAGCGGGGCCGGAGACCCAGTACTTC
CASSAAGPETQYF
>NA|TRBJ2-5|TRBV11-2|NA
TGTGCCAGCAGCCCGAAAGGGGCCCAGTACTTC
CASSPKGAQYF
>NA|TRBJ2-2|TRBV18|NA
TGTGCCAGCTCACCCCAAGCGGGCGCGAACACCGGGGAGCTGTTTTTT
CASSPQAGANTGELFF
>NA|TRBJ2-5|TRBV5-4|NA
TGTGCCAGCAGCGCCGGGGGGACCCAGTACTTC
CASSAGGTQYF
>NA|TRBJ1-4|TRBV2|NA
TGTGCCAGCAGGGAAGGGTCAGGGATTGAAAAACTGTTTTTT
CASREGSGIEKLFF
>NA|TRBJ1-5|TRBV18|NA
TGTGCCAGCTCACCCCGGGAGGGGTCATTGCCCCAGCATTTT
CASSPREGSLPQHF
>NA|TRBJ1-1|TRBV9|TRBD1
TGTGCCAGCAGCGCCCTACAGGGGCCGAACACTGAAGCTTTCTTT
CASSALQGPNTEAFF
>NA|TRBJ2-2|TRBV18|NA
TGTGCCAGCTCGCCTAGCGTCACCGGGGAGCTGTTTTTT
CASSPSVTGELFF
>NA|TRBJ2-3|TRBV3-1/TRBV3-2|TRBD2
TGTGCCAGCAGCGCCCTAGCGGGGGAAAGCACAGATACGCAGTATTTT
CASSALAGESTDTQYF
>NA|TRBJ1-3|TRBV4-2|TRBD1
TGTGCCAGCAGCCAGGACGGCACAGGGGGTACAGGAAACACCATATATTTT
CASSQDGTGGTGNTIYF
>NA|TRBJ1-1|TRBV7-9|NA
TGTGCCAGCAGCCCCCGGGACGGATCGAACACTGAAGCTTTCTTT
CASSPRDGSNTEAFF
>NA|TRBJ2-6|TRBV7-6|TRBD1
TGTGCCAGCAGCGCCCCACCGGGACAGGGCGGAGGGGCCAACGTCCTGACTTTC
CASSAPPGQGGGANVLTF
>NA|TRBJ2-1|TRBV5-1|TRBD1
TGCGCCAGCAGCTTGGCACAGGGGCCCTCCTACAATGAGCAGTTCTTC
CASSLAQGPSYNEQFF
>few|TRBJ2-4|TRBV6-1|NA
TGTGCCAGCAGTGAAGCGGCGGACTTGAGCATTCAGTACTTC
CASSEAADLSIQYF
>NA|TRBJ1-6|TRBV19|NA
TGTGCCACTTTGGATCGGCCCCTCCACTTT
CATLDRPLHF
>NA|TRBJ1-1|TRBV3-1/TRBV3-2|NA
TGTGCCAGCAGCCAAGGGGCCAGGAAGAACACTGAAGCTTTCTTT
CASSQGARKNTEAFF
>many|TRBJ2-7|TRBV7-8|TRBD1
TGTGCCAGCAGCTTATTAGCCGGGACAGGGTCGTACGAGCAGTACTTC
CASSLLAGTGSYEQYF
>NA|TRBJ2-1|TRBV3-1/TRBV3-2|NA
TGTGCCAGCAGCCAAGACTTTAGACGACACAATGAGCAGTTCTTC
CASSQDFRRHNEQFF
>NA|TRBJ2-2|TRBV24-1|NA
TGTGCCACCAGTGCTCCGGGCGGGGAGCTGTTTTTT
CATSAPGGELFF
>NA|TRBJ2-7|TRBV6-5|NA
TGTGCCAGCAGTTACTCCGGTCACTCCTCAACCTACGAGCAGTACTTC
CASSYSGHSSTYEQYF
>once|TRBJ2-1|TRBV7-2|TRBD2
TGTGCCAGCAGCCCAGCGGGGGGAGCCTACAATGAGCAGTTCTTC
CASSPAGGAYNEQFF
>NA|TRBJ2-1|TRBV2|TRBD2
TGTGCCAGCAGTGAGGGACTAGCGGGGGGGCCAAGCTCCTACAATGAGCAGTTCTTC
CASSEGLAGGPSSYNEQFF
>NA|TRBJ2-1|TRBV27|TRBD2
TGTGCCAGCAGTCCGGGACTAGCGGGATACAATGAGCAGTTCTTC
CASSPGLAGYNEQFF
>NA|TRBJ1-6|TRBV18|NA
TGTGCCAGCTCACTCTCCCGCCCCGACTTTTATTCACCCCTCCACTTT
CASSLSRPDFYSPLHF
>NA|TRBJ1-6|TRBV19|TRBD1
TGTGCCAGTAGTCCCATACAGGGGGTGTCGGATTCACCCCTCCACTTT
CASSPIQGVSDSPLHF
>NA|TRBJ2-3|TRBV28|NA
TGTGCCAGCATCAACCGGGGGGCTGGTACAGATACGCAGTATTTT
CASINRGAGTDTQYF
>NA|TRBJ1-1|TRBV6-1|NA
TGTGCCAGCAGTGAAGCGAGTCGGGGGAACACTGAAGCTTTCTTT
CASSEASRGNTEAFF
>NA|TRBJ1-1|TRBV28|TRBD1
TGTGCCAGCAGTCCCTCAGACAGGGATGAAGCTTTCTTT
CASSPSDRDEAFF
>NA|TRBJ1-4|TRBV27|TRBD1
TGTGCCAGCAGTTCCCAGACAGGGGTGGGGTTAGGAAAACTGTTTTTT
CASSSQTGVGLGKLFF
>NA|TRBJ1-6|TRBV7-9|NA
TGTGCCAGCAGCCCACCCTTGGGGGAGCGTGGTTCACCCCTCCACTTT
CASSPPLGERGSPLHF
>few|TRBJ1-4|TRBV6-5|NA
TGTGCCAGCAGTTACGCCCCTGTTTATGAAAAACTGTTTTTT
CASSYAPVYEKLFF
>NA|TRBJ1-1|TRBV19|TRBD1
TGTGCCAGTAGTATTTCTACAGGGGGCACTGAAGCTTTCTTT
CASSISTGGTEAFF
>NA|TRBJ2-1|TRBV9|TRBD2
TGTGCCAGCAGCGTAGCCCAGCGGGGGAAGGGTGAGCAGTTCTTC
CASSVAQRGKGEQFF
>NA|TRBJ1-4|TRBV28|NA
TGTGCCAGCAGTTTGCGATGGGAACTGTTTTTT
CASSLRWELFF
>NA|TRBJ2-5|TRBV6-5|NA
TGTGCCAGCAGTATCACAGGCCTTTCAGAGACCCAGTACTTC
CASSITGLSETQYF
>NA|TRBJ2-5|TRBV9|TRBD1
TGTGCCAGCAGCTCCAGGGGGTACCAAGAGACCCAGTACTTC
CASSSRGYQETQYF
>NA|TRBJ1-4|TRBV7-9|NA
TGTGCCAGCAGCTTAGCGGTGGGGAATACGCTGGGAAAACTGTTTTTT
CASSLAVGNTLGKLFF
>NA|TRBJ1-4|TRBV7-6|NA
TGTGCAAGCGCTCGGACCCAAGGGGAAAGAACTAATGAAAAACTGTTTTTT
CASARTQGERTNEKLFF
>NA|TRBJ1-1|TRBV27|NA
TGTGCCAGGGCTGGTGTAGCTGAAGCTTTCTTT
CARAGVAEAFF
>NA|TRBJ2-7|TRBV5-5|NA
TGTGCCAGCAGCTCGAACAGGGGAGGGTCCTACGAGCAGTACTTC
CASSSNRGGSYEQYF
>NA|TRBJ1-1|TRBV28|NA
TGTGCCAGCATCCGGGCCACGAACACTGAAGCTTTCTTT
CASIRATNTEAFF
>NA|TRBJ2-3|TRBV5-4|NA
TGTGCCAGCAGCCCACAGACCCAGGTCACAGATACGCAGTATTTT
CASSPQTQVTDTQYF
>NA|TRBJ1-3|TRBV28|NA
TGTGCCAGCAGTTCTGGAGCTGGAAACACCATATATTTT
CASSSGAGNTIYF
>NA|TRBJ1-2|TRBV11-2|NA
TGTGCCAGCAGCTCGCTACTCAGGGATAACTATGGCTACACCTTC
CASSSLLRDNYGYTF
>NA|TRBJ1-4|TRBV5-6|TRBD1
TGTGCCAGCAGCTTACAGGGGGCTTTTGAAAAACTGTTTTTT
CASSLQGAFEKLFF
>NA|TRBJ2-3|TRBV27|TRBD1
TGTGCCAGCAGTTTAAGGGGGCTCGTGGCAGATACGCAGTATTTT
CASSLRGLVADTQYF